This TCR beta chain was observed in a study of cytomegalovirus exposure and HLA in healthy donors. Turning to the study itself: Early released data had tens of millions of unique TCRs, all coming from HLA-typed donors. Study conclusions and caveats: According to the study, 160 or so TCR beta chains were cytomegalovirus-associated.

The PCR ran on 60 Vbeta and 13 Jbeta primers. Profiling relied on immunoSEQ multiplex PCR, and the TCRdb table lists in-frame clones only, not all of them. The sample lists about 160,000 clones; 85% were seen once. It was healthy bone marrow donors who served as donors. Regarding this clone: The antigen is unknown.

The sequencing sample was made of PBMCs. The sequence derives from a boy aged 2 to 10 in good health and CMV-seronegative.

CDR3 bases: TGTGCCAGCATCCGAGACAGGGAATCCACTGAAGCTTTCTTT. Protein sequence: CASIRDRESTEAFF. The chain has TRBV6-1 and TRBJ1-1; 7 bases are a match to TRBD1. The junction had 9 bases not matched to a gene; V was cut back by 7 bases and J by 4 bases. Germline-derived CDR1 and CDR2 are MNHNS and SASEGT. The CDR3 length is 14 residues.